This T cell receptor beta chain was recovered during a study of CD8 T cells in ankylosing spondylitis. The J segment lost 10 bases and the V segment lost 4 bases, leaving 9 bases of the junction unmatched. Germline V lookup: CDR1 MNHNS, CDR2 SASEGT. The CDR3 spans 14 residues. One entry per CDR3 protein results from TCRdb running MiXCR on the 5' RACE reads. Among 80,000 to 90,000 distinct CDR3 sequences listed, 27% were seen once. The V call is TRBV6-1, the J call TRBJ1-4; 7 bases align to TRBD1. The sequencing input was blood, either unsorted or a sorted T cell fraction (not recorded which). This receptor was taken from a male donor with ankylosing spondylitis or in good health (not recorded which). The CDR3 DNA is TGTGCCAGCAGTGCGGTCGAGGGGGCGGGAAAACTGTTTTTT. Translated, it gives CASSAVEGAGKLFF.